The 26 T cell receptor beta chains listed next were all sequenced from one sample in a study of cytomegalovirus exposure and HLA in healthy donors. The PCR had 60 Vbeta and 13 Jbeta primers. This table comes from immunoSEQ multiplex PCR, and its TCRdb copy is limited to in-frame clones, with some not included. The repertoire holds approximately 200,000 clones, approximately 79% seen once, with around 1.8% in the top ten. The material sequenced was PBMCs. These receptor sequences come from a man younger than 35 in good health and CMV-seronegative.

The chain joins TRBV5-1 to TRBJ2-7, with TRBD1 matching over 7 bases. V lost 0 bases to trimming and J lost 2 bases; unmatched junction nucleotides: 2. The CDR3 totals 14 residues. Germline CDR1 and CDR2: SGHRS and YFSETQ. The CDR3, as DNA: TGCGCCAGCAGCTTGGAGGGGGCCGCCTACGAGCAGTACTTC. This codes for CASSLEGAAYEQYF.

V gene TRBV7-9 combines with J gene TRBJ2-3; 10 bases map to TRBD2. Germline V gives CDR1 SEHNR, CDR2 FQNEAQ (reference sequence). The CDR3 has 14 residues. V was pared by 8 bases and J by 6 bases, with 8 bases of the junction left unmatched. CDR3 loop: CASLAGVRGDTQYF. The CDR3 DNA sequence: TGTGCCAGCCTAGCGGGGGTGAGAGGGGATACGCAGTATTTT.

The V gene is TRBV7-9, the J gene TRBJ2-7; 9 bases line up with TRBD1. From germline, CDR1 is SEHNR and CDR2 FQNEAQ (reference sequence). The CDR3 consists of 16 residues. The V and J ends lost 4 bases and 5 bases, in that order; junction bases with no gene match: 12. CDR3 DNA sequence: TGTGCCAGCAGCTCCCCCTCGGGACAGGGTCTCCACGAGCAGTACTTC. Encoded protein: CASSSPSGQGLHEQYF.

The table lists this clone with a count of one. V usage is TRBV5-6 and J usage is TRBJ2-7; no clear D. Trimming stripped 2 bases from V and 4 bases from J, with 4 bases between. The CDR3 has 11 residues. Germline CDR1 SGHDT, CDR2 YYEEEE. Written as DNA, the CDR3 is TGTGCCAGCAGCTTACGGTACGAGCAGTACTTC. This sequence encodes CASSLRYEQYF.

The CDR3 here is CSVETSSSYNEQFF. Written as DNA, the CDR3 is TGCAGCGTCGAGACGTCTAGCTCCTACAATGAGCAGTTCTTC. The chain recombines TRBV29-1 with TRBJ2-1; D is ambiguous. The V and J ends lost 6 bases and 0 bases respectively, with 12 bases between them. CDR1 is SQVTM and CDR2 is ANQGSEA in the germline V gene. There are 14 residues in the CDR3.

The genes are TRBV6-5 and TRBJ2-7; no firm D call. V dropped 0 bases and J dropped 2 bases, with 11 bases sitting between them. The CDR3 runs to 15 residues. The germline V gene encodes CDR1 MNHEY and CDR2 SVGAGI. The CDR3 spells CASSYSGYSPYEQYF. The DNA for the CDR3 is TGTGCCAGCAGTTACTCGGGCTATTCCCCCTACGAGCAGTACTTC.

V is TRBV2 and J is TRBJ2-1, with 13 bases lining up with TRBD2. J gave up 8 bases and V 8 bases, and 15 bases lay outside the gene matches. Germline loops: CDR1 SNHLY, CDR2 FYNNEI. The CDR3 contains 17 residues. DNA for the CDR3: TGTGCCAGCGCCTCCGGGACTAGCGGGAAAAAGGTCGATGAGCAGTTCTTC. This encodes CASASGTSGKKVDEQFF.

The CDR3 is CASSLTSGIGSVSSYNEQFF. CDR3 nucleotide sequence: TGCGCCAGCAGCTTGACTAGCGGGATTGGTAGCGTCTCATCCTACAATGAGCAGTTCTTC. V usage is TRBV5-1 and J usage is TRBJ2-1, with TRBD2 matching 10 bases. With 1 base clipped from V and 1 base from J, the junction kept 14 bases outside the gene matches. The CDR3 is made up of 20 amino acids. Germline V gene data show CDR1 as SGHRS and CDR2 as YFSETQ.

The J gene is TRBJ2-2, the V gene TRBV18; 10 nucleotides match TRBD2. Germline assignment: CDR1 KGHSH and CDR2 LQKENI. V gave up 2 bases and J gave up 7 bases; unmatched junction bases: 10. The CDR3 is made up of 17 amino acids. CDR3 DNA: TGTGCCAGCTCACCAGAACTAGCGGGACCTCTGAGCGGGGAGCTGTTTTTT. Protein sequence: CASSPELAGPLSGELFF. The variable domain in full, completed from reference TRBV18 and TRBJ2-2, reads NAGVMQNPRHLVRRRGQEARLRCSPMKGHSHVYWYRQLPEEGLKFMVYLQKENIIDESGMPKERFSAEFPKEGPSILRIQQVVRGDSAAYFCASSPELAGPLSGELFFGEGSRLTVL.

V usage is TRBV9 and J usage is TRBJ2-7; 7 nucleotides line up with TRBD1. The CDR3 covers 14 residues. V was pared by 3 bases and J by 6 bases, with 9 bases of the junction left unmatched. The germline V gene has CDR1 SGDLS and CDR2 YYNGEE. CDR3 coding DNA: TGTGCCAGCAGCGCCCTTACAGGGGAGAGCGAGCAGTACTTC. It yields the protein CASSALTGESEQYF.

The chain links TRBV2 to TRBJ1-5; 9 nucleotides align to TRBD1. Germline V lookup: CDR1 SNHLY, CDR2 FYNNEI. Trimming cost V 3 bases and J 6 bases; bases outside gene matches: 6. This CDR3 contains 15 residues. CDR3 sequence: CASSDDRGTGQPQHF. In DNA, the CDR3 is TGTGCCAGCAGTGATGACAGGGGGACTGGTCAGCCCCAGCATTTT.

This clone appeared a few times. The chain combines TRBV10-3 with TRBJ1-6; 8 bases agree with TRBD1. CDR3 length: 16 amino acids. V lost 5 bases to trimming and J lost 0 bases; unmatched junction nucleotides: 3. Germline CDR1 reads ENHRY; CDR2 reads SYGVKD. The CDR3 loop reads CAISRTGSSYNSPLHF. CDR3 sequence (DNA): TGTGCCATCAGTCGGACAGGGAGCTCCTATAATTCACCCCTCCACTTT.

Only a few counts were recorded for this clone. The CDR3 sequence is CASGQGQAYEQYF. The DNA for the CDR3 is TGTGCCAGCGGACAGGGGCAAGCCTACGAGCAGTACTTC. V usage is TRBV6-5 and J usage is TRBJ2-7, with 9 bases lining up with TRBD1. The CDR3 consists of 13 residues. The ends lost 8 bases at V and 2 bases at J; junction bases unmatched: 4. Per germline, CDR1 MNHEY and CDR2 SVGAGI.

The J gene is TRBJ1-2, the V gene TRBV6-6; TRBD1 agrees at 8 bases. Germline assignment: CDR1 MNHNY and CDR2 SVGAGI (reference sequence). The ends lost 6 bases at V and 8 bases at J; junction bases unmatched: 8. CDR3 length: 13 amino acids. The CDR3 spells CASRSDRVGGYTF. Written as DNA, the CDR3 is TGTGCCAGCAGATCGGACAGGGTCGGCGGCTACACCTTC.

V gene TRBV11-2 combines with J gene TRBJ1-1; 11 bases map to TRBD1. The CDR3 runs 18 residues. Germline assignment: CDR1 SGHAT and CDR2 FQNNGV. The V gene end was trimmed by 6 bases and the J gene end by 0 bases; junction bases not matched to a gene: 12. CDR3 amino acids: CASSPIPGQGDLNTEAFF. CDR3 nucleotides: TGTGCCAGCAGTCCTATACCGGGACAGGGGGATTTGAACACTGAAGCTTTCTTT.

This chain links TRBV6-1 with TRBJ2-2, with D unresolved. Per germline, CDR1 MNHNS and CDR2 SASEGT. This CDR3 has 15 amino acids. Between the trimmed V and J ends, which lost 3 bases and 2 bases, there was a span of 10 bases. The CDR3 protein is CASSEPGSNTGELFF. CDR3 nucleotides: TGTGCCAGCAGTGAGCCGGGTTCAAACACCGGGGAGCTGTTTTTT.

The chain couples TRBV5-1 to TRBJ1-4; D may be TRBD1 (6 bases). Per the germline V gene, CDR1 is SGHRS and CDR2 is YFSETQ. With 0 bases removed from V and 1 base from J, the gap between germline ends came to 16 bases. The CDR3 length is 18 residues. In nucleotides, the CDR3 is TGCGCCAGCAGCTTGGGGGCCGGGACACTCTTAACTAATGAAAAACTGTTTTTT. This sequence encodes CASSLGAGTLLTNEKLFF.

This clone was recorded only once. The V and J genes are TRBV9 and TRBJ2-5, with 14 bases that match TRBD2. CDR1 is SGDLS, CDR2 YYNGEE, per germline. Unmatched junction bases numbered 9, after V lost 4 bases and J lost 1 base. There are 18 residues in the CDR3. This chain's CDR3 is CASSQGRLAGGTQETQYF. CDR3 nucleotides: TGTGCCAGCAGCCAGGGGAGACTAGCGGGGGGGACCCAAGAGACCCAGTACTTC.

V gene TRBV7-9 combines with J gene TRBJ1-1; tentatively, D is TRBD1 (5 bases). The V gene's germline CDR1 is SEHNR and CDR2 FQNEAQ (reference sequence). V was clipped by 1 base and J by 0 bases, with 12 bases between them. The length of the CDR3 is 16 residues. CDR3 sequence reads: CASSLDRRFVNTEAFF. The DNA of the CDR3 is TGTGCCAGCAGCTTAGACAGGAGATTCGTGAACACTGAAGCTTTCTTT.

The rearrangement joins TRBV30 to TRBJ2-4; the D is unclear. Deletions cut 5 bases from V and 5 bases from J, with 10 bases between. Per the germline V gene, CDR1 is GTSNPN and CDR2 is SVGIG (reference sequence). This CDR3 region has 12 residues. The CDR3 DNA is TGTGCCTGGGCAGATGGTGAAAACATTCAGTACTTC. As protein: CAWADGENIQYF.

This clone was picked up a small number of times. This CDR3 reads CASSLEQGAGNTIYF. The CDR3, as DNA: TGTGCCAGCAGCTTGGAACAGGGGGCTGGAAACACCATATATTTT. The V call is TRBV5-4, the J call TRBJ1-3; the match to TRBD1 covers 8 bases. The CDR3 contains 15 residues. Germline V gene lookup returns CDR1 SGHNT and CDR2 YYREEE (reference sequence). V was clipped by 0 bases and J by 2 bases; unmatched bases: 1.

Only one count was recorded for this clone. V is TRBV7-9 and J is TRBJ2-2; TRBD1 agrees at 8 bases. After removal of 5 bases from V and 4 bases from J, the junction contained 6 bases not matched to a gene. Germline V gene lookup returns CDR1 SEHNR and CDR2 FQNEAQ (reference sequence). This CDR3 region has 15 residues. CDR3 sequence: CASSRRTGFTGELFF. The CDR3 region has the DNA TGTGCCAGCAGCCGACGGACAGGGTTCACCGGGGAGCTGTTTTTT.

Remarks on this clone: Possible read error: a much larger clone is one base away. In the same sample, other DNA sequences code for this CDR3. This sequence joins TRBV7-8 and TRBJ1-1; 7 positions match TRBD1. The germline V gene encodes CDR1 SGHVS and CDR2 FQNEAQ. The CDR3 loop spans 14 amino acids. V shed 5 bases, J shed 2 bases, and the junction held 5 bases outside the gene matches. CDR3 protein: CASSPGTANTEAFF. The CDR3 bases are TGTGCCAGCAGCCCGGGGACAGCCAACACTGAAGCTTTCTTT.

The rearrangement uses TRBV28 and TRBJ2-5; a possible D gene is TRBD2 (6 bases). The CDR3 consists of 16 residues. With 10 bases removed from V and 1 base from J, the gap between germline ends came to 22 bases. In germline, CDR1 is MDHEN, CDR2 SYDVKM. For the CDR3, the DNA is TGTGCCACAATGGGAGGAGGCGGGGTTCTCCAAGAGACCCAGTACTTC. This sequence encodes CATMGGGGVLQETQYF.

CDR3 region: CASLRGANSNQPQHF. The CDR3 DNA is TGTGCCAGCCTTCGGGGGGCCAATAGCAATCAGCCCCAGCATTTT. The rearrangement uses TRBV6-1 and TRBJ1-5; a possible D gene is TRBD1 (6 bases). Looked up from germline, CDR1 is MNHNS and CDR2 is SASEGT. V dropped 8 bases and J dropped 0 bases, with 14 bases sitting between them. The CDR3 covers 15 residues.

The chain carries TRBV25-1 and TRBJ1-1; TRBD1 aligns across 7 bases. CDR1 MGHDK and CDR2 SYGVNS come from the germline V gene. V lost 2 bases and J lost 7; bases outside the gene matches: 7. This CDR3 comprises 14 residues. CDR3 residues: CASSETGARDEAFF. The CDR3 nucleotides are TGTGCCAGCAGTGAAACAGGGGCGAGGGATGAAGCTTTCTTT.